Listed below are T cell receptor beta chains from one sample, sequenced in a study of CD8+ T cells in alopecia areata. Some clones are missing from TCRdb's copy, which holds only in-frame ones; the method was immunoSEQ multiplex PCR. The sample shows under 200,000 clones, approximately 57% of them seen only once. The material sequenced was CD4+ T cells sorted from blood, taken at week 24, from a patient treated with tofacitinib. Every receptor here comes from a human donor with alopecia areata. The CDR3 runs from the conserved cysteine through the conserved F or W. A D gene is named only where the DNA matches it firmly. Size values are once, few and many counts, or a class for expanded clones, and some rows have none.

j_call d_call clone_size v_call cdr3_aa cdr3_nt
TRBJ2-7 NA NA TRBV29-1 CSVGKGNYEQYF TGCAGCGTTGGCAAAGGCAACTACGAGCAGTACTTC
TRBJ1-2 NA NA TRBV28 CASRDYGYTF TGTGCCAGCAGGGACTATGGCTACACCTTC
TRBJ2-1 TRBD1 NA TRBV25-1 CASSVVEGAREQFF TGTGCCAGCAGTGTGGTCGAGGGGGCGCGTGAGCAGTTCTTC
TRBJ2-3 NA NA TRBV11-3 CASSLVGSTDTQYF TGTGCCAGCAGCTTAGTGGGTAGCACAGATACGCAGTATTTT
TRBJ2-6 NA NA TRBV25-1 CASSEERAVSGANVLTF TGTGCCAGCAGTGAAGAAAGGGCAGTCTCTGGGGCCAACGTCCTGACTTTC
TRBJ1-1 TRBD1 NA TRBV2 CASRADRANYEAFF TGTGCCAGCAGGGCTGACAGGGCGAATTATGAAGCTTTCTTT
TRBJ2-3 NA NA TRBV5-1 CASSYARATAQYF TGCGCCAGCAGCTATGCCAGGGCGACGGCGCAGTATTTT
TRBJ2-5 TRBD1 NA TRBV15 CATSRGQGKIQMETQYF TGTGCCACCAGCAGAGGACAGGGTAAAATCCAAATGGAGACCCAGTACTTC
TRBJ1-5 TRBD1 NA TRBV30 CAGQGGNSNQPQHF TGTGCCGGACAGGGAGGGAATAGCAATCAGCCCCAGCATTTT
TRBJ1-2 NA NA TRBV29-1 CSVLLAGSNYGYTF TGCAGCGTTCTCCTTGCCGGATCTAACTATGGCTACACCTTC
TRBJ1-4 NA once TRBV30 CAWSLLNEKLFF TGTGCCTGGAGTCTCCTTAATGAAAAACTGTTTTTT
TRBJ2-1 TRBD1 once TRBV25-1 CASSQLTGARQFF TGTGCCAGCAGTCAATTGACAGGGGCACGGCAGTTCTTC
TRBJ2-7 NA NA TRBV6-5 CASSRAASYEQYF TGTGCCAGCAGTCGGGCCGCATCCTACGAGCAGTACTTC
TRBJ2-1 TRBD1 NA TRBV7-9 CASSGWTGDHNEQFF TGTGCCAGCAGCGGGTGGACAGGGGATCACAATGAGCAGTTCTTC
TRBJ2-3 TRBD2 few TRBV29-1 CSAHRGGPGGTQYF TGCAGCGCTCACCGGGGGGGGCCCGGTGGTACGCAGTATTTT
TRBJ2-5 TRBD1 NA TRBV5-1 CASSMGQGEETQYF TGCGCCAGCAGCATGGGACAGGGGGAAGAGACCCAGTACTTC
TRBJ1-1 TRBD1 few TRBV11-2 CASSLWTGRTEAFF TGTGCCAGCAGCTTATGGACAGGGAGGACTGAAGCTTTCTTT
TRBJ2-7 NA NA TRBV21-1 CASSNQGERGHVEQYF TGTGCCAGCAGCAATCAGGGTGAGAGGGGGCACGTCGAGCAGTACTTC
TRBJ1-1 NA few TRBV25-1 CASTPGSLNTEAFF TGTGCCAGCACCCCGGGGAGTTTGAACACTGAAGCTTTCTTT
TRBJ2-5 TRBD2 NA TRBV7-9 CASSPRLAGGQETQYF TGTGCCAGCAGCCCCAGACTAGCGGGGGGCCAAGAGACCCAGTACTTC
TRBJ1-6 NA once TRBV2 CASVIRIYNSPLHF TGTGCCAGCGTCATAAGGATTTATAATTCACCCCTCCACTTT
TRBJ2-6 NA NA TRBV2 CASSERNSGANVLTF TGTGCCAGCAGTGAAAGGAACTCTGGGGCCAACGTCCTGACTTTC